The rows below give T cell receptor beta chains drawn from one sample of a study of shared clonotypes between healthy human individuals. Generated by immunoSEQ multiplex PCR, the TCRdb table keeps only in-frame clones and is missing some. The table records millions of clones, roughly 93% of them present only once. What was sequenced was naive CD4+ T cells from PBMCs. These receptors were obtained from a man aged 18 to 29 in good health. Some clones in this sample may be carry-over from other donors' samples. The CDR3 runs from the conserved cysteine through the conserved F or W. The D gene is left open where the match is weak. Only part of the rows carry a size: once, few, many, or a class if the clone is expanded.

v_call,clone_size,j_call,d_call,cdr3_aa,cdr3_nt
TRBV5-4,NA,TRBJ2-3,TRBD2,CASSPSSGASTDTQYF,TGTGCCAGCAGCCCGTCAAGCGGGGCTAGCACAGATACGCAGTATTTT
TRBV7-3,NA,TRBJ2-1,NA,CASSFGAAVGNEQFF,TGTGCCAGCAGCTTTGGAGCAGCGGTGGGTAATGAGCAGTTCTTC
TRBV5-6,NA,TRBJ2-7,NA,CASSQRGRLSYEQYF,TGTGCCAGCAGCCAACGAGGACGGCTTTCCTACGAGCAGTACTTC
TRBV19,NA,TRBJ1-3,NA,CASKPAATQNTIYF,TGTGCCAGTAAGCCAGCCGCTACTCAGAACACCATATATTTT
TRBV28,NA,TRBJ2-2,TRBD2,CASSLALAGVNTGELFF,TGTGCCAGCAGTTTAGCTTTAGCGGGAGTAAACACCGGGGAGCTGTTTTTT
TRBV6-5,NA,TRBJ1-2,NA,CASSRRWTGEYGYTF,TGTGCCAGCAGCCGGAGGTGGACGGGGGAATATGGCTACACCTTC
TRBV7-6,once,TRBJ2-7,NA,CASSSPERGTYEQYF,TGTGCCAGCAGCTCGCCAGAAAGGGGCACCTACGAGCAGTACTTC
TRBV2,NA,TRBJ2-3,TRBD1,CASRRDRGWADTQYF,TGTGCCAGCAGAAGGGACAGGGGATGGGCAGATACGCAGTATTTT
TRBV30,NA,TRBJ2-2,NA,CAWRNTGELFF,TGTGCCTGGCGGAACACCGGGGAGCTGTTTTTT
TRBV7-2,NA,TRBJ2-7,NA,CASSLFQGPYEQYF,TGTGCCAGCAGCTTATTTCAGGGCCCCTACGAGCAGTACTTC
TRBV5-1,NA,TRBJ2-1,NA,CASSLAAPSSYNEQFF,TGCGCCAGCAGCTTGGCAGCGCCTAGCTCCTACAATGAGCAGTTCTTC
TRBV28,NA,TRBJ2-3,NA,CASRPGRPSTDTQYF,TGTGCCAGCAGACCCGGACGGCCCAGCACAGATACGCAGTATTTT
TRBV10-2,NA,TRBJ1-5,NA,CASSETREQPQHF,TGCGCCAGCAGTGAGACCAGGGAACAGCCCCAGCATTTT
TRBV4-1,NA,TRBJ2-1,TRBD2,CASSPRRSGRAASYNEQFF,TGCGCCAGCAGCCCCCGGCGAAGCGGGAGGGCCGCCTCCTACAATGAGCAGTTCTTC
TRBV7-9,NA,TRBJ1-2,TRBD1,CASSLGQGALGSDGYTF,TGTGCCAGCAGCTTAGGACAGGGGGCGCTTGGTTCCGATGGCTACACCTTC
TRBV27,NA,TRBJ2-6,NA,CASKGIATGANVLTF,TGTGCCAGCAAAGGTATCGCTACCGGGGCCAACGTCCTGACTTTC